The clone carrying this TCR beta chain was observed a handful of times. The second PCR ran about 6 to 11 cycles with a sample-barcoded 5' primer and J-beta primers. TCRdb re-called the 5' RACE reads through MiXCR, storing one row per CDR3 protein. The data contain about 1.6 million distinct CDR3 sequences, around 35% of them seen just once; the ten biggest clones take up around 10%. This record comes from a study of blood T cells in healthy people across ages. Each donor supplied 7.5 to 10 milliliters of peripheral blood. RNA extraction gave at least 5.5 micrograms of total RNA per sample. V shed 4 bases and J shed 3 bases, with 27 bases lying between them. The CDR3 totals 19 residues. In germline, CDR1 is MNHEY, CDR2 SVGAGI.

The clonotype originates from a woman aged 25-40 years in good health. The sequenced sample was blood. J is TRBJ1-1 and V is TRBV6-5; possibly TRBD1 for D (6 bases). CDR3: CASSFWMSPAQGLDTEAFF. The CDR3, as DNA: TGTGCCAGCAGTTTTTGGATGTCGCCAGCACAGGGATTGGACACTGAAGCTTTCTTT.